This is a list of T cell receptor beta chains from one sample in a study of CD8 T cells in ankylosing spondylitis. TCRdb called the 5' RACE reads again in MiXCR, with one record for every CDR3 protein. This sample has 470,000 or so distinct CDR3 sequences; more than 25% occur once, and the top ten carry about 0.92%. Input material: blood, either unsorted or a sorted T cell fraction (not recorded which). Receptors were obtained from a male donor with ankylosing spondylitis. Each CDR3 is given with its conserved first and last residue. Each record gives: V gene, D gene, clone size, J gene, CDR3 protein, CDR3 DNA. The D gene is left open where the match is weak. Size is omitted from some rows. Given values are once, few, many or a class for expanded clones.

v_call: TRBV19; d_call: TRBD2; clone_size: .; j_call: TRBJ2-7; cdr3_aa: CASTRQAGLAGEGNEQYF; cdr3_nt: TGTGCCAGTACTAGACAGGCGGGACTAGCGGGAGAGGGGAACGAGCAGTACTTC
v_call: TRBV27; d_call: TRBD1; clone_size: few; j_call: TRBJ1-2; cdr3_aa: CASSSTYTGGALEYTF; cdr3_nt: TGTGCCAGCAGTTCTACCTACACAGGGGGAGCTCTTGAGTACACCTTC
v_call: TRBV11-2; d_call: .; clone_size: few; j_call: TRBJ2-5; cdr3_aa: CASSLVLLETQYF; cdr3_nt: TGTGCCAGCAGCTTAGTCCTCTTGGAGACCCAGTACTTC
v_call: TRBV20-1; d_call: TRBD2; clone_size: .; j_call: TRBJ2-1; cdr3_aa: CSARMAGGSNEQFF; cdr3_nt: TGCAGTGCTAGAATGGCGGGAGGTAGTAATGAGCAGTTCTTC
v_call: TRBV6-5; d_call: .; clone_size: few; j_call: TRBJ1-3; cdr3_aa: CASSLLTGDGNTIYF; cdr3_nt: TGTGCCAGCAGCTTATTGACAGGCGACGGAAACACCATATATTTT
v_call: TRBV10-2; d_call: .; clone_size: few; j_call: TRBJ1-6; cdr3_aa: CASSESKVGVGSPLHF; cdr3_nt: TGCGCCAGCAGTGAGTCGAAAGTGGGGGTTGGATCACCCCTCCACTTT
v_call: TRBV4-2; d_call: .; clone_size: .; j_call: TRBJ2-2; cdr3_aa: CASSQEAIPNTGELFF; cdr3_nt: TGTGCCAGCAGCCAAGAAGCTATCCCGAACACCGGGGAGCTGTTTTTT
v_call: TRBV6-1; d_call: TRBD1; clone_size: .; j_call: TRBJ2-2; cdr3_aa: CAGTQGANTGELFF; cdr3_nt: TGTGCTGGGACCCAGGGGGCGAACACCGGGGAGCTGTTTTTT
v_call: TRBV2; d_call: .; clone_size: few; j_call: TRBJ2-1; cdr3_aa: CASTDDDNEQFF; cdr3_nt: TGTGCCAGCACGGACGATGACAATGAGCAGTTCTTC
v_call: TRBV11-2; d_call: .; clone_size: few; j_call: TRBJ2-5; cdr3_aa: CASSPYISQETQYF; cdr3_nt: TGTGCCAGCAGCCCGTACATTAGCCAAGAGACCCAGTACTTC
v_call: TRBV5-4; d_call: TRBD1; clone_size: few; j_call: TRBJ1-2; cdr3_aa: CASSLVGNRGDYGYTF; cdr3_nt: TGTGCCAGCAGTTTAGTCGGGAACAGGGGTGACTATGGCTACACCTTC
v_call: TRBV7-2; d_call: .; clone_size: .; j_call: TRBJ1-5; cdr3_aa: CASSFGGTGNQPQHF; cdr3_nt: TGTGCCAGCAGCTTCGGGGGCACGGGCAATCAGCCCCAGCATTTT
v_call: TRBV12-3/TRBV12-4; d_call: TRBD2; clone_size: .; j_call: TRBJ2-3; cdr3_aa: CASSKVGLAGAGDTQYF; cdr3_nt: TGTGCCAGCAGTAAGGTGGGACTAGCGGGAGCAGGCGATACGCAGTATTTT
v_call: TRBV20-1; d_call: .; clone_size: .; j_call: TRBJ2-5; cdr3_aa: CSFDPDNQETQYF; cdr3_nt: TGCAGTTTTGATCCGGACAACCAAGAGACCCAGTACTTC
v_call: TRBV6-4; d_call: .; clone_size: once; j_call: TRBJ1-6; cdr3_aa: CASSLDSLGSPLHF; cdr3_nt: TGTGCCAGCAGTCTCGACAGTCTCGGTTCACCCCTCCACTTT
v_call: TRBV7-6; d_call: TRBD2; clone_size: .; j_call: TRBJ2-5; cdr3_aa: CASSSQGFGGSYQETQYF; cdr3_nt: TGTGCCAGCAGCTCCCAGGGTTTCGGCGGGAGTTACCAAGAGACCCAGTACTTC
v_call: TRBV9; d_call: .; clone_size: few; j_call: TRBJ2-6; cdr3_aa: CASSADPGANVLTF; cdr3_nt: TGTGCCAGCAGCGCGGACCCTGGGGCCAACGTCCTGACTTTC
v_call: TRBV11-2; d_call: TRBD1; clone_size: .; j_call: TRBJ2-1; cdr3_aa: CASSFNRGIYNEQFF; cdr3_nt: TGTGCCAGCAGCTTTAACAGGGGAATCTACAATGAGCAGTTCTTC
v_call: TRBV7-2; d_call: .; clone_size: .; j_call: TRBJ1-3; cdr3_aa: CASSFATGDSGNTIYF; cdr3_nt: TGTGCCAGCAGCTTCGCTACAGGAGACTCTGGAAACACCATATATTTT
v_call: TRBV27; d_call: TRBD2; clone_size: .; j_call: TRBJ2-1; cdr3_aa: CASSRPGGRGAEQFF; cdr3_nt: TGTGCCAGCAGTCGACCGGGGGGGAGGGGTGCTGAGCAGTTCTTC
v_call: TRBV5-1; d_call: .; clone_size: few; j_call: TRBJ2-1; cdr3_aa: CASVLTGTYYNEQFF; cdr3_nt: TGCGCCAGCGTCCTGACTGGGACTTACTACAATGAGCAGTTCTTC
v_call: TRBV3-1; d_call: TRBD2; clone_size: few; j_call: TRBJ2-2; cdr3_aa: CASSPRRGLAVNTGELFF; cdr3_nt: TGTGCCAGCAGCCCCAGGAGGGGACTAGCGGTTAACACCGGGGAGCTGTTTTTT
v_call: TRBV5-1; d_call: TRBD2; clone_size: .; j_call: TRBJ2-1; cdr3_aa: CASSLAFFGIAGGPDEQFF; cdr3_nt: TGCGCCAGCAGCTTGGCCTTTTTTGGAATAGCGGGAGGGCCGGATGAGCAGTTCTTC
v_call: TRBV10-1; d_call: .; clone_size: few; j_call: TRBJ1-6; cdr3_aa: CASSVAGGSPLHF; cdr3_nt: TGCGCCAGCAGTGTGGCCGGAGGTTCACCCCTCCACTTT
v_call: TRBV12-3/TRBV12-4; d_call: .; clone_size: .; j_call: TRBJ1-3; cdr3_aa: CASSFVEGSHTIYF; cdr3_nt: TGTGCCAGCAGTTTTGTGGAAGGTAGTCACACCATATATTTT
v_call: TRBV7-2; d_call: .; clone_size: few; j_call: TRBJ1-2; cdr3_aa: CASSHPPLNYGYTF; cdr3_nt: TGTGCCAGCAGCCACCCCCCCCTTAACTATGGCTACACCTTC
v_call: TRBV5-1; d_call: .; clone_size: few; j_call: TRBJ1-5; cdr3_aa: CASSLDPPGASNQPQHF; cdr3_nt: TGCGCCAGCAGCTTGGACCCCCCCGGGGCAAGCAATCAGCCCCAGCATTTT
v_call: TRBV2; d_call: .; clone_size: .; j_call: TRBJ1-5; cdr3_aa: CASSGAYSNQPQHF; cdr3_nt: TGTGCCAGCAGTGGGGCCTATAGCAATCAGCCCCAGCATTTT
v_call: TRBV7-9; d_call: TRBD1; clone_size: few; j_call: TRBJ2-3; cdr3_aa: CASSLYGQGSTDTQYF; cdr3_nt: TGTGCCAGCAGCTTATACGGACAGGGCAGCACAGATACGCAGTATTTT
v_call: TRBV29-1; d_call: .; clone_size: .; j_call: TRBJ2-5; cdr3_aa: CSVAPRALETQYF; cdr3_nt: TGCAGCGTTGCCCCACGAGCGCTGGAGACCCAGTACTTC
v_call: TRBV12-3/TRBV12-4; d_call: .; clone_size: few; j_call: TRBJ1-1; cdr3_aa: CASSQGGALMNTEAFF; cdr3_nt: TGTGCCAGCAGCCAAGGGGGGGCGTTAATGAACACTGAAGCTTTCTTT
v_call: TRBV11-2; d_call: .; clone_size: once; j_call: TRBJ2-7; cdr3_aa: CASSPYVYEQYF; cdr3_nt: TGTGCCAGCAGCCCCTACGTCTACGAGCAGTACTTC
v_call: TRBV11-1; d_call: TRBD2; clone_size: .; j_call: TRBJ2-3; cdr3_aa: CASSFPVGLAGESTDTQYF; cdr3_nt: TGTGCCAGCAGCTTTCCGGTCGGACTAGCTGGGGAGAGCACAGATACGCAGTATTTT
v_call: TRBV20-1; d_call: .; clone_size: once; j_call: TRBJ1-2; cdr3_aa: CSARDRGENYGYTF; cdr3_nt: TGCAGTGCTAGAGATCGGGGGGAAAACTATGGCTACACCTTC
v_call: TRBV24-1; d_call: .; clone_size: .; j_call: TRBJ1-3; cdr3_aa: CATTRDTSGNTIYF; cdr3_nt: TGTGCCACCACTCGGGACACCTCTGGAAACACCATATATTTT
v_call: TRBV12-3/TRBV12-4; d_call: .; clone_size: few; j_call: TRBJ1-1; cdr3_aa: CASWRTANTEAFF; cdr3_nt: TGTGCCAGCTGGCGGACAGCGAACACTGAAGCTTTCTTT
v_call: TRBV11-2; d_call: .; clone_size: few; j_call: TRBJ1-1; cdr3_aa: CASSLDGEGTEAFF; cdr3_nt: TGTGCCAGCAGCTTAGACGGGGAGGGGACTGAAGCTTTCTTT
v_call: TRBV7-2; d_call: TRBD1; clone_size: .; j_call: TRBJ1-6; cdr3_aa: CASSSRQGSNSPLHF; cdr3_nt: TGTGCCAGCAGCTCGCGACAGGGTTCCAATTCACCCCTCCACTTT
v_call: TRBV6-1; d_call: .; clone_size: .; j_call: TRBJ2-1; cdr3_aa: CASSDRGLSYNEQFF; cdr3_nt: TGTGCCAGCAGTGACAGGGGACTTTCCTACAATGAGCAGTTCTTC
v_call: TRBV9; d_call: .; clone_size: .; j_call: TRBJ2-2; cdr3_aa: CASSVAQGDKLFF; cdr3_nt: TGTGCCAGCAGCGTAGCCCAGGGCGACAAGCTGTTTTTT
v_call: TRBV7-8; d_call: .; clone_size: few; j_call: TRBJ2-5; cdr3_aa: CASSLGLILETQYF; cdr3_nt: TGTGCCAGCAGCTTAGGACTAATTTTAGAGACCCAGTACTTC
v_call: TRBV20-1; d_call: .; clone_size: .; j_call: TRBJ2-5; cdr3_aa: CSASRGSTGQTQYF; cdr3_nt: TGCAGTGCTAGTCGGGGATCGACGGGGCAGACCCAGTACTTC
v_call: TRBV18; d_call: .; clone_size: .; j_call: TRBJ2-7; cdr3_aa: CASSPGASYEQYF; cdr3_nt: TGTGCCAGCTCACCAGGCGCCTCCTACGAGCAGTACTTC
v_call: TRBV24-1; d_call: TRBD1; clone_size: few; j_call: TRBJ2-7; cdr3_aa: CATSDHRTGTGYEQYF; cdr3_nt: TGTGCCACCAGTGACCACCGGACAGGGACCGGCTACGAGCAGTACTTC
v_call: TRBV3-1; d_call: .; clone_size: once; j_call: TRBJ1-2; cdr3_aa: CASSQDRGYRYGYTF; cdr3_nt: TGTGCCAGCAGCCAAGACCGCGGGTATCGCTATGGCTACACCTTC
v_call: TRBV29-1; d_call: TRBD1; clone_size: few; j_call: TRBJ1-1; cdr3_aa: CSVQITGGPEAFF; cdr3_nt: TGCAGCGTTCAAATCACAGGGGGCCCTGAAGCTTTCTTT
v_call: TRBV20-1; d_call: .; clone_size: few; j_call: TRBJ2-3; cdr3_aa: CSGAGPGTDTQYF; cdr3_nt: TGCAGTGGCGCGGGTCCTGGGACAGATACGCAGTATTTT
v_call: TRBV19; d_call: .; clone_size: .; j_call: TRBJ2-6; cdr3_aa: CATYRGSGANVLTF; cdr3_nt: TGTGCCACCTACCGGGGCTCTGGGGCCAACGTCCTGACTTTC
v_call: TRBV3-1; d_call: TRBD1; clone_size: .; j_call: TRBJ2-1; cdr3_aa: CASSPPGQGRDEQFF; cdr3_nt: TGTGCCAGCAGCCCTCCCGGACAGGGAAGAGATGAGCAGTTCTTC
v_call: TRBV5-5; d_call: .; clone_size: .; j_call: TRBJ1-6; cdr3_aa: CASSWTASNSPLHF; cdr3_nt: TGTGCCAGCAGCTGGACAGCGAGTAATTCACCCCTCCACTTT
v_call: TRBV5-6; d_call: TRBD1; clone_size: .; j_call: TRBJ2-2; cdr3_aa: CASSLPGQGARNTGELFF; cdr3_nt: TGTGCCAGCAGCCTACCAGGACAGGGGGCGAGAAACACCGGGGAGCTGTTTTTT
v_call: TRBV6-5; d_call: .; clone_size: .; j_call: TRBJ1-3; cdr3_aa: CASSSRGTGGNTIYF; cdr3_nt: TGTGCCAGCAGTTCAAGGGGTACGGGTGGAAACACCATATATTTT
v_call: TRBV11-2; d_call: .; clone_size: many; j_call: TRBJ1-5; cdr3_aa: CASSLVQDQPQHF; cdr3_nt: TGTGCCAGCAGCTTAGTACAGGATCAGCCCCAGCATTTT
v_call: TRBV9; d_call: .; clone_size: .; j_call: TRBJ1-1; cdr3_aa: CASSVVQGSEAFF; cdr3_nt: TGTGCCAGCAGCGTAGTACAGGGCTCTGAAGCTTTCTTT